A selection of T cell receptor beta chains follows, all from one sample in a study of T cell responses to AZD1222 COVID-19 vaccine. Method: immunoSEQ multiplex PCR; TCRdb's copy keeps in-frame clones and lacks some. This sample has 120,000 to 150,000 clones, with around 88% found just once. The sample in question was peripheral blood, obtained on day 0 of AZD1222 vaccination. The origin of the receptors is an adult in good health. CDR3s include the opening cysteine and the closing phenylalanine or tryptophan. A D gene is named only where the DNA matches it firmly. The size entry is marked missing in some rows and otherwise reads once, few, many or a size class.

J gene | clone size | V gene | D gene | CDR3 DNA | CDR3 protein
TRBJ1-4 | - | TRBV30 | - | TGTGCCTGGTCCAGCGGGGTCACTAATGAAAAACTGTTTTTT | CAWSSGVTNEKLFF
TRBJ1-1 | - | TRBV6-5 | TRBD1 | TGTGCCAGCAGTTCAAGGACAGGGGTCACTGAAGCTTTCTTT | CASSSRTGVTEAFF
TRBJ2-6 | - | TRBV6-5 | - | TGTGCCAGCAGTTACCAAACAGGGACTGGGGCCAACGTCCTGACTTTC | CASSYQTGTGANVLTF
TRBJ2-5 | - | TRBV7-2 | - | TGTGCCAGCAGCCTCCTGGAGACCCAGTACTTC | CASSLLETQYF
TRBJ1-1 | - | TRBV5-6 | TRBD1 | TGTGCCGGGACAGGGCCCCTGGGGAGGATCACTGAAGCTTTCTTT | CAGTGPLGRITEAFF
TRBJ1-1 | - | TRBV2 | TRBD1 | TGTGCCAGTTCGGACAGGGAAAAACGGCACACTGAAGCTTTCTTT | CASSDREKRHTEAFF
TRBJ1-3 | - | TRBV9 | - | TGTGCCAGCAGCGTAGATCAGGGTAGAAACACCATATATTTT | CASSVDQGRNTIYF
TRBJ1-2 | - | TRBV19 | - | TGTGCCAGTAGTATTGGGTGGAACTATGGCTACACCTTC | CASSIGWNYGYTF
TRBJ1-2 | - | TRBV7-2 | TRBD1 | TGTGCCAGCAGCATGAGGACAGGTCCCCAGGGTGGCTACACCTTC | CASSMRTGPQGGYTF
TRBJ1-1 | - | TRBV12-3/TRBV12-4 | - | TGTGCCAGCAGTTTCCCGAGGGCTGAAGCTTTCTTT | CASSFPRAEAFF
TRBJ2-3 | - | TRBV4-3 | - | TGCGCCAGCAGCCAAGGGAACGGGGTAGCGGGCACAGATACGCAGTATTTT | CASSQGNGVAGTDTQYF
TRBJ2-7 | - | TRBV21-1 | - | TGTGCCAGCAGCAAATTTTCTAGCGGGGGTTCCTACGAGCAGTACTTC | CASSKFSSGGSYEQYF
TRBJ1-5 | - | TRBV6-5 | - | TGTGCCAGCAGAGTCAGGGGCCCCAATCAGCCCCAGCATTTT | CASRVRGPNQPQHF
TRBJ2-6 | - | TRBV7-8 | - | TGTGCCAGCAGAGAACGAGGGGGGACCTCTGGGGCCAACGTCCTGACTTTC | CASRERGGTSGANVLTF
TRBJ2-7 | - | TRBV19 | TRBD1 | TGTGCCAGTAGGAACAGGGGAGAGGGGGCCGAGCAGTACTTC | CASRNRGEGAEQYF
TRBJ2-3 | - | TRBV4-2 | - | TGTGCCAGCAGCCAAGAGGGAGTCTGGGCCGGAGATACGCAGTATTTT | CASSQEGVWAGDTQYF
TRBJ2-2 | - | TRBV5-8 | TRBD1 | TGTGCCAGCAGCGGGGACAGGGGTCCCGGGGAGCTGTTTTTT | CASSGDRGPGELFF
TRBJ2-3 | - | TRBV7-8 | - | TGTGCCAGCACGCCCTTAGCCAAAGATACGCAGTATTTT | CASTPLAKDTQYF
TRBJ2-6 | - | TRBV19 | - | TGTGCCAGTACCATGGGGGCCAACGTCCTGACTTTC | CASTMGANVLTF
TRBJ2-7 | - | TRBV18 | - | TGTGCCAGCTTAGGGGGCCTAGCGGAAACCTACGAGCAGTACTTC | CASLGGLAETYEQYF
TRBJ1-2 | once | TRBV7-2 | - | TGTGCCAGCAGTTCAGACGGGGCCTATGGCTACACCTTC | CASSSDGAYGYTF
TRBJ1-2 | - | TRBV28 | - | TGTGCCAGCAGTTTCCAGTTCTATGGCTACACCTTC | CASSFQFYGYTF
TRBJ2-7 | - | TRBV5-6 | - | TGTGCCAGCAGCTACCCCCAGACGACCGAGCAGTACTTC | CASSYPQTTEQYF
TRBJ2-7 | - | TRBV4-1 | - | TGCGCCAGCAGCCAAGATTATCGAGGAAGACGGTACTTC | CASSQDYRGRRYF
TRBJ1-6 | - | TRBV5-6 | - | TGTGCCAGCAGCTTAACGTCAGGAGATAATTCACCCCTCCACTTT | CASSLTSGDNSPLHF
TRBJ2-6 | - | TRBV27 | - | TGTGCCAGCAGTTCACATCTACAGGCTGTCTCTGGGGCCAACGTCCTGACTTTC | CASSSHLQAVSGANVLTF
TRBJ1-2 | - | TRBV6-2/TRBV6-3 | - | TGTGCCAGCAGCACATCCCGGAGTGGCTACACCTTC | CASSTSRSGYTF
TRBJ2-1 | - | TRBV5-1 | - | TGCGCCAGCAGCTTGACCACACCGTACAATGAGCAGTTCTTC | CASSLTTPYNEQFF
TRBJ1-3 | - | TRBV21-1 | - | TGTGCCAGCAGCAACATCGGCAGGGTTGGGACGTACTCTGGAAACACCATATATTTT | CASSNIGRVGTYSGNTIYF
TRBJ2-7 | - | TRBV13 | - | TGTGCCAGCAGCTTAATCCAGAACGAGCAGTACTTC | CASSLIQNEQYF
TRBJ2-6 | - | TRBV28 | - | TGTGCCAGCACCTCTGGGGCCAACGTCCTGACTTTT | CASTSGANVLTF
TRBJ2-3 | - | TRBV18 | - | TGTGCCAGCTCACGAGGGACCGGCGATCCCCGCACAGATACGCAGTATTTT | CASSRGTGDPRTDTQYF
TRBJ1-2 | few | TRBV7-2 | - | TGTGCCAGCAGCTTATTGGGGGGTAGGAATGGCTACACCTTC | CASSLLGGRNGYTF
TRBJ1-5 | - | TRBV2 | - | TGTGCCAGCAGTGCCGAGGGCAATCAGCCCCAGCATTTT | CASSAEGNQPQHF
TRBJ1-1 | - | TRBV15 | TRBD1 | TGTGCCACCAGCAGAGAAGTTGACAGGGGTGGCACTGAAGCTTTCTTT | CATSREVDRGGTEAFF
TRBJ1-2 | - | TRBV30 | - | TGTGCCTGGAGTGTATGGGGTAGAGGTGGCTACACCTTC | CAWSVWGRGGYTF
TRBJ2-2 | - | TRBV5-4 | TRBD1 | TGTGCCAGCAGCTCACCGGGACAGGCGATCGGGGAGCTGTTTTTT | CASSSPGQAIGELFF
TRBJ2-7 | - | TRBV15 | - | TGTGCCACCAGCAGAGTTGCGCAGGGGAGGGTGGACTACGAGCAGTACTTC | CATSRVAQGRVDYEQYF
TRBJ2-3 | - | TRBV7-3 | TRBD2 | TGTGCCAGCAGCCCCGGGGGGGGCACAGATACGCAGTATTTT | CASSPGGGTDTQYF
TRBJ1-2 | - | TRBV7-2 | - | TGTGCCAGCAGCTTAGATGCAGGAGGAGGATATGGCTACACCTTC | CASSLDAGGGYGYTF
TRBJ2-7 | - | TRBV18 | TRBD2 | TGTGCCAGCTCACCGGCTAGCGGGTACGAGCAGTACTTC | CASSPASGYEQYF
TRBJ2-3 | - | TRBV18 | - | TGTGCCAGCTCCCTAGCAGGGCCAGGGGGCACAGATACGCAGTATTTT | CASSLAGPGGTDTQYF